The present TCR beta chain was sequenced within a study of response to subunit inactivated influenza vaccine. Study results and limitations: A suggestion made by the authors is that each seasonal influenza vaccination recruits few new T cells.

A word on this clonotype: Its antigen is not identified.

The CDR3 has 15 amino acids. V shed 2 bases and J shed 9 bases, with 17 bases lying between them. CDR1 MNHEY and CDR2 SVGEGT come from the germline V gene. TCRdb re-called the RT-PCR reads with MiXCR, one entry per CDR3 protein. The sample has over 650,000 distinct CDR3 sequences; around 18% are singletons. The chain uses TRBV6-2 or TRBV6-3 and TRBJ2-4; D gene uncertain. This clonotype was obtained from a man aged 50-59 years who received an inactivated influenza vaccine. The source material was PBMCs from blood, sampled about 5 days after vaccination. The CDR3 loop reads CASSYARAWGSIQYF. The CDR3 DNA is TGTGCCAGCAGTTACGCCCGGGCGTGGGGAAGCATTCAGTACTTC.